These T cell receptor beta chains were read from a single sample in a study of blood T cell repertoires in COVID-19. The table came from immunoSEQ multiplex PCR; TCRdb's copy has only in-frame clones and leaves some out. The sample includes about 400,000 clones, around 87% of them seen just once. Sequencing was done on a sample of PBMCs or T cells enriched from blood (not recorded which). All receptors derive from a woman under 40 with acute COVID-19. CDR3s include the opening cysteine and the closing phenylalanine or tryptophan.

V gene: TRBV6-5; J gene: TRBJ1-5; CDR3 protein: CASSTGGDYPQPQHF
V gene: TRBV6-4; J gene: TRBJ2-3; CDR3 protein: CASSALGGTDTQYF
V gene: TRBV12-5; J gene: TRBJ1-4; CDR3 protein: CASAPRGLEGWLNEKLFF
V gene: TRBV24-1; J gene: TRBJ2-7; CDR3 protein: CATSDWDRGNEQYF
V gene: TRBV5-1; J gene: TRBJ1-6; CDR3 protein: CASSFFNQGNNSPLHF
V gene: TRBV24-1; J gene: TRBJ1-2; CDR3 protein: CATSGEGYYGYTF
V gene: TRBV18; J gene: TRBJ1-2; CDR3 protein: CASSPTSSSDRDNYGYTF
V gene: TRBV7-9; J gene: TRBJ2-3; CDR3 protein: CASSRRQEGDTQYF
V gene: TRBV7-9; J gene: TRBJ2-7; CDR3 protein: CASSFDSASYEQYF
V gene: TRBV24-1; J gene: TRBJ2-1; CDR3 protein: CATSALGVINEQFF
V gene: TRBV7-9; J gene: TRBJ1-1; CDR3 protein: CASSSQGPEAFF
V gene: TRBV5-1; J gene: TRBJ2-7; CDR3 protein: CASSRLARGPYEQYF
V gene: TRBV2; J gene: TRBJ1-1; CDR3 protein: CASREIYRDVTEAFF
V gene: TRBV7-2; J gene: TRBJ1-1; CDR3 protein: CASSPQGGAFF
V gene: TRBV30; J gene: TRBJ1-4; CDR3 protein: CAYRDYNEKLFF
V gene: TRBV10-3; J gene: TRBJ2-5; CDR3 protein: CAISLTGQETQYF
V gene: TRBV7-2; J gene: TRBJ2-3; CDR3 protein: CASSLGRQRGEVLDTQYF
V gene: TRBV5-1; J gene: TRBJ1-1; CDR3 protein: CASSLDGGQGPRTEAFF
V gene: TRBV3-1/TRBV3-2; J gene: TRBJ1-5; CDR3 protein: CARELRGGKAQPQHF
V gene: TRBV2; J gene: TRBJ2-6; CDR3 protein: CASSAEWEAGANVLTF
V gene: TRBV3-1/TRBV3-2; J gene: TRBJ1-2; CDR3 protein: CASSQAGFRLYGYTF
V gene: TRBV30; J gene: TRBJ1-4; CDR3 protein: CAWLSGQLKNEKLFF
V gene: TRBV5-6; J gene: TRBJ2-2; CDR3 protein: CASSLRGQGRTGELFF
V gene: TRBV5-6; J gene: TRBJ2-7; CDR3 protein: CASSRGRSGSPYEQYF
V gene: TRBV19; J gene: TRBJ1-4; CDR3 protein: CASTLEGTGGEKLFF
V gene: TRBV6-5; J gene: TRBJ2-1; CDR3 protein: CASSYGSGGDVDQFF
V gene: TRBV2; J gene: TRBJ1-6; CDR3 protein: CASRVAETYNSPLHF
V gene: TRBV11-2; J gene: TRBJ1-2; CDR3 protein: CASASRRYGYTF
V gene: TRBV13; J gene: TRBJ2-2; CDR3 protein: CASSLRTGLAGTGELFF
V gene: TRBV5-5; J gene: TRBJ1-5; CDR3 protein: CASSLFPLTGSYSNQPQHF
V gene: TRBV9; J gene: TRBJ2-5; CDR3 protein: CASSEVPNESGTQYF
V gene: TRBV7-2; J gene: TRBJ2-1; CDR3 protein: CASSPTSGGFWEQFF
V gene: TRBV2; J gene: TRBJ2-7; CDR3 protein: CASSAAYEQYF
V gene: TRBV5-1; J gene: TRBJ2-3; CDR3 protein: CASSAGLAGDTDTQYF
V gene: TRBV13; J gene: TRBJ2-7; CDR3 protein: CASRPGTGLYEQYF
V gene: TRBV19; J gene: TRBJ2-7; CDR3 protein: CASSMVEGETYEQYF
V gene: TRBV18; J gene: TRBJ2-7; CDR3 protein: CASSNGRDLSYEQYF
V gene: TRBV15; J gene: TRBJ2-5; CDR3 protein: CATTLSRGLTETQYF
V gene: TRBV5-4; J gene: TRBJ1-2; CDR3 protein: CASGTDPLGYGYTF
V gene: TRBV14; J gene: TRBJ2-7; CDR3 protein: CASSQLLDPPYEQYF
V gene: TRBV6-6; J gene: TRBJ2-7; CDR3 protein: CASSRTSGGLPYEQYF
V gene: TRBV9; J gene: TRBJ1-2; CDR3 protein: CASSPWDRGSDGYTF
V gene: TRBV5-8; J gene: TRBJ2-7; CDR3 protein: CASSLEDRGSEQYF
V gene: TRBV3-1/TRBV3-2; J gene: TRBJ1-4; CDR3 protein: CASSLGGGIGSVGEKLFF
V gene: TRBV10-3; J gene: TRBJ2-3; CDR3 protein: CAISPSGGPLDTQYF
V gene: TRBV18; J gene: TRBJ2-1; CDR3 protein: CASSPLGGQSSYNEQFF
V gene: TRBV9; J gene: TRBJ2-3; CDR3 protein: CASSVGGGTQDTQYF
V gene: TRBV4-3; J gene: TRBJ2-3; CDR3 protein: CASSHQRGSPTQYF
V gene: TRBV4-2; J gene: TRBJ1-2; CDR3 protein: CASSQNRDGYGYTF
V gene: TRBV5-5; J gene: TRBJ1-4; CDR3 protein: CASSLAGLNEKLFF